Listed below are T cell receptor beta chains from one sample, sequenced in a study of PD-L1 blockade in urothelial cancer. Profiled with immunoSEQ multiplex PCR; TCRdb holds only in-frame clones, not every one. The table lists 90,000 to 130,000 clones, 85% to 95% of them singletons. The sample in question was PBMCs, obtained around atezolizumab (anti-PD-L1) treatment. These receptors all come from a man aged 55-75 years with urothelial cancer. The CDR3 runs from the conserved cysteine through the conserved F or W. The order of the fields is D gene, clone size, V gene, J gene, CDR3 DNA, CDR3 protein. D genes are given only for firm matches. Clone size, where shown, is once, few, many, or a class for clones that have expanded.

.	.	TRBV27	TRBJ1-1	TGTGCCAGCAGGCGGACGGTTACCTTCCCCGGGGACACTGAAGCTTTCTTT	CASRRTVTFPGDTEAFF
.	.	TRBV5-4	TRBJ1-1	TGTGCCAGCAGCTTGGATTTACCGGTGAGGAACACTGAAGCTTTCTTT	CASSLDLPVRNTEAFF
TRBD1	.	TRBV9	TRBJ1-5	TGTGCCAGCAGCCCCGGGACAGGCCCTTCTCAGCCCCAGCATTTT	CASSPGTGPSQPQHF
.	.	TRBV4-3	TRBJ2-5	TGCGCCAGCAGCCAAGATGGGGGACGGGGGTGGGAGACCCAGTACTTC	CASSQDGGRGWETQYF
.	.	TRBV7-8	TRBJ1-4	TGTGCCAGCAGCTTAGCTAGGGAGGAAAAACTGTTTTTT	CASSLAREEKLFF
.	once	TRBV5-1	TRBJ2-5	TGCGCCAGCAGCCCAACCGCCCGGGCGGGGCTCCAAGAGACCCAGTACTTC	CASSPTARAGLQETQYF
.	.	TRBV11-2	TRBJ1-1	TGTGCCAGCAGCCCTCGACCGGACAGGAACACTGAAGCTTTCTTT	CASSPRPDRNTEAFF
TRBD2	.	TRBV10-2	TRBJ2-1	TGCGCCAGCAGTGGCCGCATCGCGCGGGGGACGTTCGGGGATGAGCAGTTCTTC	CASSGRIARGTFGDEQFF
TRBD1	.	TRBV7-9	TRBJ2-7	TGTGCCAGCAGCCGGGGACAGGGGGTTACCTACGAGCAGTACTTC	CASSRGQGVTYEQYF
.	.	TRBV5-1	TRBJ2-7	TGCGCCAGCAGCTTGGGGTCAGGGAATTCCTACGAGCAGTACTTC	CASSLGSGNSYEQYF
.	few	TRBV4-1	TRBJ1-6	TGCGCCAGCAGCCAAGCGGGGGTTTTAAATTCACCCCTCCACTTT	CASSQAGVLNSPLHF
.	.	TRBV30	TRBJ2-2	TGTGCCTGGAGTTTTTCTAGCACCTCTGGGGAGCTGTTTTTT	CAWSFSSTSGELFF
.	.	TRBV30	TRBJ2-1	TGTGCCTGGAGTGTAGATCAGGGAGGCTACAATGAGCAGTTCTTC	CAWSVDQGGYNEQFF
.	.	TRBV5-5	TRBJ2-5	TGTGCCAGCAGCTTGGGAGGGAGTGAGGAGACCCAGTACTTC	CASSLGGSEETQYF
TRBD1	few	TRBV4-2	TRBJ1-3	TGTGCCAGCAGCCAGATGGCGGGACAGGGGGCAAACACCATATATTTT	CASSQMAGQGANTIYF
TRBD2	.	TRBV30	TRBJ2-1	TGTGCCTGGAGTACCGATCGTTATAGCGGGGGGGCAAATGAGCAGTTCTTC	CAWSTDRYSGGANEQFF
.	.	TRBV6-6	TRBJ1-5	TGTGCCAGCAGTTCCCGACAGGTACTCCAGCCCCAGCATTTT	CASSSRQVLQPQHF
TRBD1	.	TRBV30	TRBJ1-4	TGTGCCTGGCAACCGGGACAGGGGAATGAAAAACTGTTTTTT	CAWQPGQGNEKLFF
TRBD1	.	TRBV7-8	TRBJ2-5	TGTGCCAGCAGCTTATCTTCTAAGGGACAGGGGCAGGCGACCCAGTACTTC	CASSLSSKGQGQATQYF
TRBD2	.	TRBV9	TRBJ2-5	TGTGCCAGCAGCGAGACTAGCGGGAGCCAAGAGACCCAGTACTTC	CASSETSGSQETQYF
TRBD1	.	TRBV19	TRBJ1-2	TGTGCCAGTAGTATCGGACAGGGGAGCGGCTACACCTTC	CASSIGQGSGYTF
.	.	TRBV30	TRBJ1-1	TGTGCCTGGAGGCTAGGAATCCCGAACACTGAAGCTTTCTTT	CAWRLGIPNTEAFF
TRBD1	.	TRBV29-1	TRBJ1-5	TGCAGCGTTCAGGGGGTGGGTCAGCCCCAGCATTTT	CSVQGVGQPQHF
.	.	TRBV10-2	TRBJ2-5	TGCGCCAGCAGGGGGAATCGGGGCCAAGAGACCCAGTACTTC	CASRGNRGQETQYF
.	.	TRBV2	TRBJ2-2	TGTGCCAGCTGGGGCGCGAACACCGGGGAGCTGTTTTTT	CASWGANTGELFF